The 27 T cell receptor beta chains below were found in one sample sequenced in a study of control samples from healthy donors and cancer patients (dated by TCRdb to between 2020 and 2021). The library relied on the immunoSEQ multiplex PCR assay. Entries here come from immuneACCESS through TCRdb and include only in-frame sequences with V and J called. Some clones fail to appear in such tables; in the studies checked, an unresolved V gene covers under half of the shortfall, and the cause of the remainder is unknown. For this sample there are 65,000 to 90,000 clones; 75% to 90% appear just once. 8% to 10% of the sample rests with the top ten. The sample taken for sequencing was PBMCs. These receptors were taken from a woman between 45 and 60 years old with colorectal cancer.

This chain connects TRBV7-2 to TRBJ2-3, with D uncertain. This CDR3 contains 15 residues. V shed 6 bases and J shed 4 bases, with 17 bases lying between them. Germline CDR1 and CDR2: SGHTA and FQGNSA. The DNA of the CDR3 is TGTGCCAGCAGTTACAAAGCGACCACTTCAGATACGCAGTATTTT. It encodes CASSYKATTSDTQYF.

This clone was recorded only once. This chain's CDR3 is CASSLDRGTTEAFF. The CDR3 region has the DNA TGTGCCAGCAGCTTAGACAGGGGCACGACTGAAGCTTTCTTT. The chain employs TRBV7-2 and TRBJ1-1; 7 nucleotides align to TRBD1. Germline V lookup: CDR1 SGHTA, CDR2 FQGNSA. The CDR3 length is 14 residues. Germline trimming cut 1 base from V and 5 bases from J; bases unmatched to any gene: 4.

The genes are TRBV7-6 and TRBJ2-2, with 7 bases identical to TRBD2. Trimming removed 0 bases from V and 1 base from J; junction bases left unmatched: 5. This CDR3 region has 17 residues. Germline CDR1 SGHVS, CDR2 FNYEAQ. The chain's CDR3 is CASSLAGGTLNTGELFF. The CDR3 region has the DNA TGTGCCAGCAGCTTAGCGGGAGGGACCTTGAACACCGGGGAGCTGTTTTTT.

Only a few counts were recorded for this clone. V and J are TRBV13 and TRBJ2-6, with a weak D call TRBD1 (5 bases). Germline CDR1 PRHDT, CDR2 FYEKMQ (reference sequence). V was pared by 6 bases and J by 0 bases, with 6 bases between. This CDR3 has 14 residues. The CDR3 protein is CASRGPSGANVLTF. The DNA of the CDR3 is TGTGCCAGCAGGGGGCCCTCTGGGGCCAACGTCCTGACTTTC.

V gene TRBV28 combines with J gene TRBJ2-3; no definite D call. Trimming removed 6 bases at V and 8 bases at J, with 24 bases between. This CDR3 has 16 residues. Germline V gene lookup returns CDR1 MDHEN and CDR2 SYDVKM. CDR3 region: CASSRLLGSQESTQYF. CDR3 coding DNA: TGTGCCAGCAGCCGCCTCCTCGGATCTCAGGAGAGTACGCAGTATTTT. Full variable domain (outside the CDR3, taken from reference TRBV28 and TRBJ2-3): DVKVTQSSRYLVKRTGEKVFLECVQDMDHENMFWYRQDPGLGLRLIYFSYDVKMKEKGDIPEGYSVSREKKERFSLILESASTNQTSMYLCASSRLLGSQESTQYFGPGTRLTVL.

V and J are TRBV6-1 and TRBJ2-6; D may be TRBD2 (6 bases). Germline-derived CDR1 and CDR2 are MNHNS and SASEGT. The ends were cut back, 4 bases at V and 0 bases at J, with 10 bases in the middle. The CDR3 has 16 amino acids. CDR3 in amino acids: CASSVWGDSGANVLTF. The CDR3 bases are TGTGCCAGCAGTGTCTGGGGGGACTCTGGGGCCAACGTCCTGACTTTC.

The DNA for the CDR3 is TGTGCCAGCCTCCTCGAGGGGACAGGGGGTCAGCCCCAGCATTTT. Protein: CASLLEGTGGQPQHF. The chain joins TRBV19 to TRBJ1-5; 11 positions match TRBD1. Germline CDR1 and CDR2: LNHDA and SQIVND (reference sequence). Trimming took 9 bases from V and 6 from J; bases not matched to a gene: 10. The length of the CDR3 is 15 residues.

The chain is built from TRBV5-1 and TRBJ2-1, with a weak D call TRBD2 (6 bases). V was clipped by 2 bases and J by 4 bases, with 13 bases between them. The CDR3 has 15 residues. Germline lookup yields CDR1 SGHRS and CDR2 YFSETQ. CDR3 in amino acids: CASSFGAGQYNEQFF. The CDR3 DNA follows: TGCGCCAGCAGCTTCGGGGCGGGGCAGTACAATGAGCAGTTCTTC.

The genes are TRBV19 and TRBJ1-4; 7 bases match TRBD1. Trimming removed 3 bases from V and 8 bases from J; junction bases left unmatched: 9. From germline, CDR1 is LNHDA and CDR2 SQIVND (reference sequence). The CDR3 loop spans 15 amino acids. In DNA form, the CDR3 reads TGTGCCAGTAGTATGGTCACAGGGGATTTGGAAAAACTGTTTTTT. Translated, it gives CASSMVTGDLEKLFF.

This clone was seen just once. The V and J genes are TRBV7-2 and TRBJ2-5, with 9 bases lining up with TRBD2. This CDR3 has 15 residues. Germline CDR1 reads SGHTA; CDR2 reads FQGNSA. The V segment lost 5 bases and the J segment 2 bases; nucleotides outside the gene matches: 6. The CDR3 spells CASSLLAGLQETQYF. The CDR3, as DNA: TGTGCCAGCAGCCTACTAGCGGGTTTACAAGAGACCCAGTACTTC.

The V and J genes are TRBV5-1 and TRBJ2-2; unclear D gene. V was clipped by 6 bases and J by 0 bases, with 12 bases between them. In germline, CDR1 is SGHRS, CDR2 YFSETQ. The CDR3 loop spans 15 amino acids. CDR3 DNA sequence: TGCGCCAGCACCCTAACACTCCCGAACACCGGGGAGCTGTTTTTT. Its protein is CASTLTLPNTGELFF.

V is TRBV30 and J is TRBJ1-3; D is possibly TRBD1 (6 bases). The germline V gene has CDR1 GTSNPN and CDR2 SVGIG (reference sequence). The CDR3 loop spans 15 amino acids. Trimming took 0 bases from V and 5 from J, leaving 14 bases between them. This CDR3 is CAWSVQSGARNTIYF. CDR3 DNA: TGTGCCTGGAGTGTACAGTCAGGGGCGAGAAACACCATATATTTT.

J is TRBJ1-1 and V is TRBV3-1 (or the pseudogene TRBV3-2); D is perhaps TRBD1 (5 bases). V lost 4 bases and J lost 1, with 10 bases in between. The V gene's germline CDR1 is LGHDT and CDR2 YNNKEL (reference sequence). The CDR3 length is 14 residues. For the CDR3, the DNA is TGTGCCAGCAGCCTACAGGTAGGGAACACTGAAGCTTTCTTT. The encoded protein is CASSLQVGNTEAFF.

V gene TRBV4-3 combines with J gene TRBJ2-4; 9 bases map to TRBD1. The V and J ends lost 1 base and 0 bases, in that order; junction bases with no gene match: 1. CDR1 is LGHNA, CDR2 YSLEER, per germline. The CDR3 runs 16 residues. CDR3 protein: CASSQGTGEAKNIQYF. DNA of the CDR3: TGCGCCAGCAGCCAAGGGACAGGGGAAGCCAAAAACATTCAGTACTTC.

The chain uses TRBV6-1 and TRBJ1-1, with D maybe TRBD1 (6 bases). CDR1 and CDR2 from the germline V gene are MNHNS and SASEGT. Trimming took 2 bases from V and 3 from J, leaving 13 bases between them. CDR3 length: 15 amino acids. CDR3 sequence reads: CASSERGYSDTEAFF. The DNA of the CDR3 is TGTGCCAGCAGTGAAAGGGGGTACAGTGACACTGAAGCTTTCTTT.

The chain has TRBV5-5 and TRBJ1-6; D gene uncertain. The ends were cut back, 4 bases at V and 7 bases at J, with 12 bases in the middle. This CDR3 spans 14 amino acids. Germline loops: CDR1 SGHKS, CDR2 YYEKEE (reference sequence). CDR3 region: CASSAPDFNSPLHF. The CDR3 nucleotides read TGTGCCAGCAGCGCCCCGGACTTCAATTCACCCCTCCACTTT.

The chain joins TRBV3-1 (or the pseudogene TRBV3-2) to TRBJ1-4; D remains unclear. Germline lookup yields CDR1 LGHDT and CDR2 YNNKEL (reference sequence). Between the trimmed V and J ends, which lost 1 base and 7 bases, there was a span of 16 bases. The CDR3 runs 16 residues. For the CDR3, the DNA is TGTGCCAGCAGCCAAGGAACTACCCAGCTTGTTGAAAAACTGTTTTTT. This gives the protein CASSQGTTQLVEKLFF.

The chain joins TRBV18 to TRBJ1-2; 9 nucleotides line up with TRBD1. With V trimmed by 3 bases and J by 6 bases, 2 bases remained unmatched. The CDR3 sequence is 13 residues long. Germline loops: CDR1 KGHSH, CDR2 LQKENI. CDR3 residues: CASSPDRGDGYTF. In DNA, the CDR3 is TGTGCCAGCTCACCCGACAGGGGGGATGGCTACACCTTC.

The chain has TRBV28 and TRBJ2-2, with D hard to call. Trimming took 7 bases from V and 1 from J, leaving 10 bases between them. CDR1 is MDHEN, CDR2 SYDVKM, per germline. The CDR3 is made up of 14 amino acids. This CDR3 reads CASTPALNTGELFF. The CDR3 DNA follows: TGTGCCAGCACCCCAGCATTGAACACCGGGGAGCTGTTTTTT.

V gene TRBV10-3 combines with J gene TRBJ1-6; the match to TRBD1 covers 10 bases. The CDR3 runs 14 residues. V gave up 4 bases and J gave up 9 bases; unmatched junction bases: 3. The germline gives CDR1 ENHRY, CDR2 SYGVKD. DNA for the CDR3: TGTGCCATCAGTGCGACAGGGGGCCTTTCACCCCTCCACTTT. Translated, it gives CAISATGGLSPLHF.

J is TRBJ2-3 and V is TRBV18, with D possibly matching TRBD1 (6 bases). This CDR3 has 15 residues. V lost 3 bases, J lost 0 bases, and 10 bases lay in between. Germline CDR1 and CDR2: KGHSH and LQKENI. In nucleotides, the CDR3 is TGTGCCAGCTCACCCCGGACAGCTAGCACAGATACGCAGTATTTT. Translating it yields CASSPRTASTDTQYF.

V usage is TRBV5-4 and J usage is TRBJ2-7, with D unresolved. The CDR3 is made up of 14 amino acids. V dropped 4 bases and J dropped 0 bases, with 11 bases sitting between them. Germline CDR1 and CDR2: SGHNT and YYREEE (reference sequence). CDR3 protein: CASSRDPYSYEQYV. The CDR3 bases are TGTGCCAGCAGCCGCGACCCATACTCCTACGAGCAGTACGTC.

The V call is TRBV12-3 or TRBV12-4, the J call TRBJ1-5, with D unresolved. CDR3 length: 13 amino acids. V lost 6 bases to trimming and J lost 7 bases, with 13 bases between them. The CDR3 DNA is TGTGCCAGCAGCATAAAACCTGGGCAGCCCCAGCATTTT. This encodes CASSIKPGQPQHF.

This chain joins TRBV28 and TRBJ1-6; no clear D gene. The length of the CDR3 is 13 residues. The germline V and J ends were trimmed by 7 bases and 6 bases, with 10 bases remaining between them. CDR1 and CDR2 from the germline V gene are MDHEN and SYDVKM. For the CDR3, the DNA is TGTGCCAGCACCCTTTCCGGTAATTCACCCCTCCACTTT. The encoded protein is CASTLSGNSPLHF.

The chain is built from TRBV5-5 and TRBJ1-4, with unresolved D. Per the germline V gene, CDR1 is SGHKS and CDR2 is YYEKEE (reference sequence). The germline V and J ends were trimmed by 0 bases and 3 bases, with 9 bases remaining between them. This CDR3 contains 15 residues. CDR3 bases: TGTGCCAGCAGCTTGGGCAGTTATTCTAATGAAAAACTGTTTTTT. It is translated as CASSLGSYSNEKLFF.

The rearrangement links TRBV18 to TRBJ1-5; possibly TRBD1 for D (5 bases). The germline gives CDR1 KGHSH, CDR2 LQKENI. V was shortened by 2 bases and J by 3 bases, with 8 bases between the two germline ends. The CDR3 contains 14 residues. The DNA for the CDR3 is TGTGCCAGCTCACCAGAGACAGACAATCAGCCCCAGCATTTT. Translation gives CASSPETDNQPQHF.

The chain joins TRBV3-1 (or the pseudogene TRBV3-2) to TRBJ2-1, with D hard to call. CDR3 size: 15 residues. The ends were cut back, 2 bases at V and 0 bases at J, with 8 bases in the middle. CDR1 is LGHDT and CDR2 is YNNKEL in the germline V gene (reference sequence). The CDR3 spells CASSQTVSSYNEQFF. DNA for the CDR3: TGTGCCAGCAGCCAAACCGTGAGCTCCTACAATGAGCAGTTCTTC.